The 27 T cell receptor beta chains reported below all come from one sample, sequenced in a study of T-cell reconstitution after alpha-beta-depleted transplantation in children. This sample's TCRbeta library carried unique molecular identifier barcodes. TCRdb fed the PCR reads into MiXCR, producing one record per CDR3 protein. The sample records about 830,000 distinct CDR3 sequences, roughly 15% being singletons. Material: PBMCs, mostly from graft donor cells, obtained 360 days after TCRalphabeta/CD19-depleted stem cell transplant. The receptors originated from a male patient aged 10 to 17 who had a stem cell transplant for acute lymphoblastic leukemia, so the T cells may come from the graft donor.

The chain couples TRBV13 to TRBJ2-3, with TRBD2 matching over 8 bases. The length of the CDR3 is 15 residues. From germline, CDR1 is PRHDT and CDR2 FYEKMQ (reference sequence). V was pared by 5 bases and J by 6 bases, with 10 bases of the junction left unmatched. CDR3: CASSPLGLVRDTQYF. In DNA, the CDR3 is TGTGCCAGCAGCCCCCTGGGACTAGTTCGGGATACGCAGTATTTT.

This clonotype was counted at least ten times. CDR3 bases: TGCAGCGCTCCTAAGGGGGGAACCACGCAGTACTTC. Translating gives CSAPKGGTTQYF. The rearrangement joins TRBV29-1 to TRBJ2-5; D may be TRBD1 or TRBD2 (6 bases each). Germline loops: CDR1 SQVTM, CDR2 ANQGSEA. The length of the CDR3 is 12 residues. Trimming took 7 bases from V and 11 from J, leaving 20 bases between them.

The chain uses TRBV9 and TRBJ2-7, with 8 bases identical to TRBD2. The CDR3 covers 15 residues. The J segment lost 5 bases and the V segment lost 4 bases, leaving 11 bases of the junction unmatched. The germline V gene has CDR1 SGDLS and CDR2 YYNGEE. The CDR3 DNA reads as TGTGCCAGCAGCCTCCGAGGCGGGAGGCTACACGAGCAGTACTTC. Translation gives CASSLRGGRLHEQYF.

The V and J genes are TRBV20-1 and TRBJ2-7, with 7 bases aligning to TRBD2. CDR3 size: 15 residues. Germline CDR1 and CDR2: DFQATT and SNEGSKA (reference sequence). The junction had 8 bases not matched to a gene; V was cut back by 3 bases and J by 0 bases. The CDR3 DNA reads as TGCAGTGCTAGGGCAGCGGGGACCCTCTCCTACGAGCAGTACTTC. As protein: CSARAAGTLSYEQYF.

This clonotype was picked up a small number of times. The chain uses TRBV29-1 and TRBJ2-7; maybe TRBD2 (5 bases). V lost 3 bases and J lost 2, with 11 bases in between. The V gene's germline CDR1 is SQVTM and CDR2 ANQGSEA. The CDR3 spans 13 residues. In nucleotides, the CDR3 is TGCAGCGTTGATGAGGGTTCAACCTACGAGCAGTACTTC. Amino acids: CSVDEGSTYEQYF.

CDR3 in DNA: TGTGCCAGCAGCTTAGCGTCGGGAGGGCCGGAAGACAATGAGCAGTTCTTC. It translates to CASSLASGGPEDNEQFF. The chain employs TRBV11-3 and TRBJ2-1; 8 bases line up with TRBD2. The CDR3 is made up of 17 amino acids. V shed 1 base and J 5 bases; nucleotides not matched to a gene: 10. CDR1 and CDR2 from the germline V gene are SGHNT and YENEEA.

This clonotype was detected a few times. CDR3 coding DNA: TGCGCCAGCGCACCATTCGGACAGGGCGCGAACACTGAAGCTTTCTTT. It yields the protein CASAPFGQGANTEAFF. The V call is TRBV4-1, the J call TRBJ1-1; 8 bases agree with TRBD1. Germline CDR1 reads MGHRA; CDR2 reads YSYEKL. The CDR3 loop spans 16 amino acids. V trimming: 8 bases; J trimming: 1 base; junction bases outside the gene matches: 12.

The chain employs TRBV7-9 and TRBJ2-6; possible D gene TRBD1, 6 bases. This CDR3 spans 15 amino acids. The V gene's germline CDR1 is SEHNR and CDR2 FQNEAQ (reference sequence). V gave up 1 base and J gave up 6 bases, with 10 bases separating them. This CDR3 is CASSLGQGTANVLTF. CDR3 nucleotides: TGTGCCAGCAGCTTAGGGCAGGGGACGGCCAACGTCCTGACTTTC.

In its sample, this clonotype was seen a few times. Here the CDR3 reads CASSRTGTGAYGYTF. Here the CDR3 DNA reads TGCGCCAGCAGCAGAACCGGGACAGGGGCCTATGGCTACACCTTC. This chain connects TRBV5-1 to TRBJ1-2; TRBD1 agrees at 10 bases. CDR3 length equals 15 residues. V gave up 4 bases and J gave up 4 bases; unmatched junction bases: 7. Germline V gene lookup returns CDR1 SGHRS and CDR2 YFSETQ.

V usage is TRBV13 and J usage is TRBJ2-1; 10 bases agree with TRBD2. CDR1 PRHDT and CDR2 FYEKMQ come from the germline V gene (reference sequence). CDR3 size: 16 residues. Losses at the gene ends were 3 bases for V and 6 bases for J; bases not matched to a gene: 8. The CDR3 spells CASSFLSSGSPNEQFF. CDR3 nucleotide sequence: TGTGCCAGCAGCTTCCTATCTAGCGGGAGCCCCAATGAGCAGTTCTTC.

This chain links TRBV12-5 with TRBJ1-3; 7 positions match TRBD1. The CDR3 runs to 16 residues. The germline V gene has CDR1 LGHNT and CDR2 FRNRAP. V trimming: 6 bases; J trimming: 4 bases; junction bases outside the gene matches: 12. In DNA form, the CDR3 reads TGTGCTAGTGGCGCCCAAACAGGGGCGGGGGGAAACACCATATATTTT. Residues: CASGAQTGAGGNTIYF.

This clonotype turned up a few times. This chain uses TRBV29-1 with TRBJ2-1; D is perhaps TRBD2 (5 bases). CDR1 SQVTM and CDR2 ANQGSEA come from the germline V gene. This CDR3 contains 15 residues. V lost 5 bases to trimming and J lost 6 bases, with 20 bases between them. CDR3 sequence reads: CSVPPRAQVPNEQFF. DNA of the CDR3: TGCAGCGTTCCCCCGAGGGCGCAGGTCCCCAATGAGCAGTTCTTC.

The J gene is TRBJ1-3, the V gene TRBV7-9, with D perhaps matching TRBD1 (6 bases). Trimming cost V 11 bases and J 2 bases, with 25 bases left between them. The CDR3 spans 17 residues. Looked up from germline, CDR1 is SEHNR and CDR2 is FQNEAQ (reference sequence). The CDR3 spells CAGHSGQSKTPGNTIYF. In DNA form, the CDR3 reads TGTGCCGGCCATTCCGGACAGTCTAAGACCCCTGGAAACACCATATATTTT.

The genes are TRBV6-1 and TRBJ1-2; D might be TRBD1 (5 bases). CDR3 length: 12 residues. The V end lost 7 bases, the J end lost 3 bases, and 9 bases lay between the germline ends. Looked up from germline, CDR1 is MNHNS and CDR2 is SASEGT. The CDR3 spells CASTRDHYGYTF. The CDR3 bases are TGTGCCAGCACTCGGGACCACTATGGCTACACCTTC.

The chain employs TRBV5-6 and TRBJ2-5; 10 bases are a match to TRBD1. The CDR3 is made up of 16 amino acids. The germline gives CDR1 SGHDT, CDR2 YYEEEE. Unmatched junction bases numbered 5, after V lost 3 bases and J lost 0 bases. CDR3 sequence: CASSSQGTGDQETQYF. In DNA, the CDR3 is TGTGCCAGCAGCTCCCAAGGGACAGGGGACCAAGAGACCCAGTACTTC.

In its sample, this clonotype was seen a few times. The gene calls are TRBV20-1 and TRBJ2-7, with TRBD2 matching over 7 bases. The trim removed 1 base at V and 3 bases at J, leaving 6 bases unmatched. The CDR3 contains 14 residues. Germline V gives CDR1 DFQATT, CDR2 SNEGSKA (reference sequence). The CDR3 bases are TGCAGTGCTAGAGTTGGGGACTATCTCTACGAGCAGTACTTC. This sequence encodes CSARVGDYLYEQYF.

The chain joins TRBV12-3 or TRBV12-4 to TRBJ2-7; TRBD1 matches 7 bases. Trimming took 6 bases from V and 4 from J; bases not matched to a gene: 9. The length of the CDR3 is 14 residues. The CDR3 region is CASRPRQGGYEQYF. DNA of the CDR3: TGTGCCAGCAGACCCCGACAGGGTGGTTACGAGCAGTACTTC.

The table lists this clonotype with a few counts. CDR3 loop: CASSTLRGSRTDTQYF. The DNA of the CDR3 is TGTGCCAGTAGTACACTCCGAGGGTCCCGCACAGATACGCAGTATTTT. This rearrangement joins TRBV19 to TRBJ2-3, with D perhaps matching TRBD2 (5 bases). CDR1 is LNHDA and CDR2 is SQIVND in the germline V gene (reference sequence). The CDR3 consists of 16 residues. V lost 4 bases and J 1 base, leaving 15 bases between the germline ends.

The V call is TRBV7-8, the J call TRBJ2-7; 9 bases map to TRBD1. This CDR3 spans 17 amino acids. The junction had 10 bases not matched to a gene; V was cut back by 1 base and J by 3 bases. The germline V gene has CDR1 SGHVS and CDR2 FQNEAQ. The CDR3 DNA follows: TGTGCCAGCAGCTTAGGAGAGGGACGGGACAGGGACTACGAGCAGTACTTC. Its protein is CASSLGEGRDRDYEQYF.

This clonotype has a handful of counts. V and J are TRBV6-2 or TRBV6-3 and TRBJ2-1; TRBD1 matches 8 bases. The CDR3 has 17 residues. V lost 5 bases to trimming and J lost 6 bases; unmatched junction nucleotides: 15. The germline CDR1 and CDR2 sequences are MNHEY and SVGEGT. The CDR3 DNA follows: TGTGCCAGCAGTCACTATCCGGGGGCCGACAGGGGCAATGAGCAGTTCTTC. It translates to CASSHYPGADRGNEQFF.

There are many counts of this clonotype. The CDR3 is CATSDLQLAGTTTGELFF. The CDR3 bases are TGTGCCACCAGTGATTTGCAGTTGGCCGGGACGACCACCGGGGAGCTGTTTTTT. The rearrangement joins TRBV24-1 to TRBJ2-2, with D perhaps given as TRBD1 or TRBD2 (5 bases each). Per the germline V gene, CDR1 is KGHDR and CDR2 is SFDVKD. V was shortened by 0 bases and J by 4 bases, with 17 bases between the two germline ends. CDR3 size: 18 residues.

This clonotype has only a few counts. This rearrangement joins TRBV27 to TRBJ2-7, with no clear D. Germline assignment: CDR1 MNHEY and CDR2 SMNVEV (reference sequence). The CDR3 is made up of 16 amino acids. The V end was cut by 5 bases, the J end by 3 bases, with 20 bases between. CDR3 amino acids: CASSPLGVAPIYEQYF. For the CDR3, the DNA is TGTGCCAGCAGTCCCCTTGGTGTGGCTCCAATCTACGAGCAGTACTTC.

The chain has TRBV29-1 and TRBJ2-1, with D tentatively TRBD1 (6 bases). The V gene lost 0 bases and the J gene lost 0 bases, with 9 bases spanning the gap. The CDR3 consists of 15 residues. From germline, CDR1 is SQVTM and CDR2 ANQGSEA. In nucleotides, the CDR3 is TGCAGCGTTGAAGACGGACAGTCCTCCTACAATGAGCAGTTCTTC. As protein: CSVEDGQSSYNEQFF.

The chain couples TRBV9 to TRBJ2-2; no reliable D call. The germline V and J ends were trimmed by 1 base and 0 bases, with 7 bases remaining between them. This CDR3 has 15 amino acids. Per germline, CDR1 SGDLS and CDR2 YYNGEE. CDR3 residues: CASSVFTTNTGELFF. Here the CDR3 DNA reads TGTGCCAGCAGCGTATTCACCACGAACACCGGGGAGCTGTTTTTT.

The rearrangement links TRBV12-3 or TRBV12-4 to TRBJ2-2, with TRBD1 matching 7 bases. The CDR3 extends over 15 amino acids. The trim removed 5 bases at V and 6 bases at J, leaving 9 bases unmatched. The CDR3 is CASSNYRGIAGELFF. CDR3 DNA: TGTGCCAGCAGTAACTACAGGGGAATCGCCGGGGAGCTGTTTTTT.

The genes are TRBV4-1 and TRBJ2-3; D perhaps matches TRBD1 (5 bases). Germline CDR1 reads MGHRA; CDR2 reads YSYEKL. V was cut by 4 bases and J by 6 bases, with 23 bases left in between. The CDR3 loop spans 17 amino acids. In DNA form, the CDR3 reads TGCGCCAGCAGCCCCCCCTGGGGCACTCCTTCTTGGGATACGCAGTATTTT. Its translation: CASSPPWGTPSWDTQYF.

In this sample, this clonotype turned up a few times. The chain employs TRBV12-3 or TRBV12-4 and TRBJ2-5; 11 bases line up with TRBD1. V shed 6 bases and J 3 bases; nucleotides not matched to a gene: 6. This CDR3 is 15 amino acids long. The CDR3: CASRRDRGRKETQYF. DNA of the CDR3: TGTGCCAGCAGAAGGGACAGGGGGAGAAAAGAGACCCAGTACTTC.